The 28 T cell receptor beta chains below all came from one sample that was sequenced in a study of T cell responses to AZD1222 COVID-19 vaccine. The data were produced by immunoSEQ multiplex PCR, yet TCRdb's version contains in-frame clones alone and is incomplete. The sample lists under 200,000 clones, about nine tenths seen once, with around 2.5% in the top ten. Sequencing used peripheral blood, obtained on day 0 of MenACWY control vaccination. These receptors all stem from an adult in good health.

The rearrangement uses TRBV6-2 or TRBV6-3 and TRBJ2-7, with D maybe TRBD1 (7 bases). Trimming left V 2 bases short and J 4 bases short, with 15 bases between. Germline assignment: CDR1 MNHEY and CDR2 SVGEGT. The CDR3 is made up of 15 amino acids. The chain's CDR3 is CASSYPHRGGYEQYF. In DNA form, the CDR3 reads TGTGCCAGCAGTTACCCCCACAGGGGAGGTTACGAGCAGTACTTC.

CDR3 DNA: TGTGCCAGTAGTATAGTGTCAGGACACCCCAATCAGCCCCAGCATTTT. It specifies CASSIVSGHPNQPQHF. The chain employs TRBV19 and TRBJ1-5; weak D call: TRBD1 (5 bases). The CDR3 sequence is 16 residues long. The germline V and J ends were trimmed by 1 base and 3 bases, with 13 bases remaining between them. Germline values: CDR1 LNHDA, CDR2 SQIVND (reference sequence).

J is TRBJ2-2 and V is TRBV18; the D gene could be TRBD1 or TRBD2 (6 bases each). CDR1 KGHSH and CDR2 LQKENI come from the germline V gene. Trimming stripped 0 bases from V and 7 bases from J, with 15 bases between. This CDR3 has 16 residues. This chain's CDR3 is CASSPPRGAFGGELFF. In DNA, the CDR3 is TGTGCCAGCTCACCACCAAGGGGGGCATTTGGCGGGGAGCTGTTTTTT.

The V call is TRBV7-2, the J call TRBJ2-7; 9 bases fit TRBD2. Germline values: CDR1 SGHTA, CDR2 FQGNSA. V shed 5 bases, J shed 10 bases, and the junction held 9 bases outside the gene matches. The CDR3 length is 13 residues. The CDR3 DNA reads as TGTGCCAGCAGCACCCTGACTAGCGGTTCTCAGTACTTC. Translating it yields CASSTLTSGSQYF.

J is TRBJ1-1 and V is TRBV7-2; TRBD1 is a possible D gene (6 bases). This CDR3 contains 15 residues. V lost 1 base to trimming and J lost 12 bases, with 21 bases between them. Germline V CDR1 and CDR2: SGHTA, FQGNSA. Here the CDR3 DNA reads TGTGCCAGCAGCTTAGGTCTGAGGTCGGGGGCGCGAACTTTCTTT. Translated: CASSLGLRSGARTFF. The whole variable domain, remainder taken from reference TRBV7-2 and TRBJ1-1, is GAGVSQSPSNKVTEKGKDVELRCDPISGHTALYWYRQSLGQGLEFLIYFQGNSAPDKSGLPSDRFSAERTGGSVSTLTIQRTQQEDSAVYLCASSLGLRSGARTFFGQGTRLTVV.

The chain links TRBV28 to TRBJ2-7, with 7 bases aligning to TRBD1. The CDR3 loop spans 16 amino acids. CDR1 and CDR2 (germline): MDHEN, SYDVKM. V trimming: 8 bases; J trimming: 3 bases; junction bases outside the gene matches: 16. The CDR3 protein is CASCLRKGAIIYEQYF. The CDR3 DNA is TGTGCCAGCTGCCTGAGGAAGGGGGCGATAATCTACGAGCAGTACTTC.

The chain joins TRBV5-8 to TRBJ2-5; weak D call: TRBD1 (6 bases). Deletions cut 4 bases from V and 2 bases from J, with 18 bases between. The CDR3 runs 16 residues. Germline CDR1 and CDR2: SGHTS and YDEGEE. CDR3 DNA sequence: TGTGCCAGCAGCCCGCCGGGACACCCTGGGCAAGAGACCCAGTACTTC. It is translated as CASSPPGHPGQETQYF.

This clone showed up just once. The chain joins TRBV5-1 to TRBJ1-1; possibly TRBD1 for D (5 bases). CDR1 SGHRS and CDR2 YFSETQ come from the germline V gene. Trimming pared 2 bases from V and 4 bases from J, leaving 12 bases between. This CDR3 contains 14 residues. The CDR3 is CASSFGGSGTEAFF. The CDR3, as DNA: TGCGCCAGCAGCTTTGGGGGTTCGGGCACTGAAGCTTTCTTT.

This chain connects TRBV7-9 to TRBJ2-1; 9 bases are shared with TRBD2. V gave up 4 bases and J gave up 12 bases; unmatched junction bases: 16. Germline CDR1 and CDR2: SEHNR and FQNEAQ (reference sequence). This CDR3 is built from 16 residues. The DNA for the CDR3 is TGTGCCAGCAGCTCCCTAACTAGCGGGTTAGGTGTGGGGCAGTTCTTC. Its translation: CASSSLTSGLGVGQFF.

The V and J genes are TRBV6-1 and TRBJ2-1, with 11 positions matching TRBD2. CDR3 length: 15 amino acids. The junction had 6 bases not matched to a gene; V was cut back by 2 bases and J by 9 bases. Germline V gene sequence: CDR1 MNHNS, CDR2 SASEGT. CDR3 nucleotides: TGTGCCAGCAGTGAAAGTAGCGGGGGGGCCAGTGAGCAGTTCTTC. Its translation: CASSESSGGASEQFF.

The count of this clone is one. The chain has TRBV28 and TRBJ1-3, with D perhaps matching TRBD1 (5 bases). Trimming removed 3 bases at V and 0 bases at J, with 9 bases between. This CDR3 is built from 15 residues. Germline CDR1 is MDHEN and CDR2 is SYDVKM. CDR3 amino acids: CASSLGQVSGNTIYF. The CDR3 region has the DNA TGTGCCAGCAGTTTGGGGCAGGTCTCTGGAAACACCATATATTTT.

This rearrangement joins TRBV30 to TRBJ2-3, with 7 bases that match TRBD2. The CDR3 is 14 residues long. J gave up 6 bases and V 1 base, and 7 bases lay outside the gene matches. In germline, CDR1 is GTSNPN, CDR2 SVGIG (reference sequence). The CDR3 nucleotides read TGTGCCTGGAGTGGGACGGGGGGTTCTGATACGCAGTATTTT. Amino acids: CAWSGTGGSDTQYF.

This clone was counted a single time. The chain joins TRBV27 to TRBJ2-1, with D possibly being TRBD2 (5 bases). The V end lost 9 bases, the J end lost 7 bases, and 13 bases lay between the germline ends. Per the germline V gene, CDR1 is MNHEY and CDR2 is SMNVEV (reference sequence). This CDR3 is 12 amino acids long. In DNA, the CDR3 is TGTGCCAGTCGGGATCTGGGGAATGAGCAGTTCTTC. Translated, it gives CASRDLGNEQFF.

The J gene is TRBJ2-2, the V gene TRBV19; 7 bases align to TRBD1. The CDR3 covers 14 residues. The V and J ends lost 11 bases and 6 bases, in that order; junction bases with no gene match: 12. The V gene's germline CDR1 is LNHDA and CDR2 SQIVND (reference sequence). The CDR3: CASKGGRTAGELFF. CDR3 sequence (DNA): TGTGCCTCTAAAGGGGGCCGAACGGCCGGGGAGCTGTTTTTT. The whole variable domain, filled in from reference TRBV19 and TRBJ2-2, reads DGGITQSPKYLFRKEGQNVTLSCEQNLNHDAMYWYRQDPGQGLRLIYYSQIVNDFQKGDIAEGYSVSREKKESFPLTVTSAQKNPTAFYLCASKGGRTAGELFFGEGSRLTVL.

This rearrangement joins TRBV6-6 to TRBJ1-6; a possible D gene is TRBD1 (6 bases). In germline, CDR1 is MNHNY, CDR2 SVGAGI (reference sequence). V lost 6 bases to trimming and J lost 13 bases, with 28 bases between them. The CDR3 extends over 17 amino acids. Here the CDR3 DNA reads TGTGCCAGCAGCCGAGGGGGTGGCAGGGCCTTCGGCTATCCCCTCCACTTT. It codes for CASSRGGGRAFGYPLHF.

J is TRBJ2-4 and V is TRBV7-9; D possibly corresponds to TRBD1 (6 bases). Germline CDR1 and CDR2: SEHNR and FQNEAQ (reference sequence). V was trimmed by 5 bases and J by 8 bases, leaving 13 bases between them. This CDR3 comprises 13 residues. CDR3 protein: CASSRPQGYIQYF. CDR3 nucleotides: TGTGCCAGCAGCAGACCACAGGGTTACATTCAGTACTTC.

This chain joins TRBV10-3 and TRBJ2-3; the match to TRBD2 covers 12 bases. After removal of 8 bases from V and 5 bases from J, the junction contained 5 bases not matched to a gene. Per germline, CDR1 ENHRY and CDR2 SYGVKD. The CDR3 contains 14 residues. CDR3 sequence reads: CAIQTSGGGDTQYF. DNA for the CDR3: TGTGCCATCCAGACTAGCGGGGGAGGAGATACGCAGTATTTT.

V and J are TRBV19 and TRBJ1-1; D is perhaps TRBD1 (6 bases). Germline loops: CDR1 LNHDA, CDR2 SQIVND (reference sequence). Deletions cut 1 base from V and 11 bases from J, with 14 bases between. The CDR3 covers 13 residues. The CDR3 region has the DNA TGTGCCAGTAGTATAGTGGGGGCCCGTGAGGCTTTCTTT. Amino acid sequence: CASSIVGAREAFF.

The chain links TRBV24-1 to TRBJ2-1, with TRBD1 as a possible D gene (5 bases). Trimming shortened V by 2 bases and J by 15 bases, and 13 bases separated the two germline ends. This CDR3 contains 12 residues. Germline V lookup: CDR1 KGHDR, CDR2 SFDVKD. Here the CDR3 reads CATSDSQDPRFF. The CDR3 coding sequence is TGTGCCACCAGTGATTCACAGGACCCGCGGTTCTTC.

To note about this clone: Other DNA sequences within the sample encode an identical CDR3. This chain uses TRBV2 with TRBJ2-7; 9 bases are shared with TRBD1. V shed 6 bases and J 1 base; nucleotides not matched to a gene: 4. In germline, CDR1 is SNHLY, CDR2 FYNNEI. The CDR3 is 14 residues long. The CDR3 loop is CASRGQGISYEQYF. The DNA for the CDR3 is TGTGCCAGCAGAGGACAGGGGATTTCCTACGAGCAGTACTTC. Using reference TRBV2 and TRBJ2-7 for the parts outside the CDR3, the full variable domain is EPEVTQTPSHQVTQMGQEVILRCVPISNHLYFYWYRQILGQKVEFLVSFYNNEISEKSEIFDDQFSVERPDGSNFTLKIRSTKLEDSAMYFCASRGQGISYEQYFGPGTRLTVT.

The V gene is TRBV11-3, the J gene TRBJ2-5, with no clear D. V was clipped by 5 bases and J by 6 bases, with 7 bases between them. The CDR3 runs 11 residues. Germline V gives CDR1 SGHNT, CDR2 YENEEA. The DNA of the CDR3 is TGTGCCAGCAGCCCAAACCAGACCCAGTACTTC. Translation gives CASSPNQTQYF.

This clone is a singleton in its sample. This chain connects TRBV24-1 to TRBJ1-5; 7 bases align to TRBD1. V was clipped by 5 bases and J by 5 bases; unmatched bases: 5. The CDR3 has 14 residues. Per germline, CDR1 KGHDR and CDR2 SFDVKD. Here the CDR3 reads CATSVGGADQPQHF. CDR3 nucleotides: TGTGCCACCAGTGTAGGGGGCGCGGATCAGCCCCAGCATTTT.

The CDR3 loop is CASSSSRMVSNQPQHF. CDR3 DNA sequence: TGTGCCAGCAGCTCTAGTAGGATGGTTAGCAATCAGCCCCAGCATTTT. The J gene is TRBJ1-5, the V gene TRBV11-3; unclear D gene. Germline V gene sequence: CDR1 SGHNT, CDR2 YENEEA. V gave up 4 bases and J gave up 0 bases, with 13 bases separating them. The CDR3 extends over 16 amino acids. Filled out from reference TRBV11-3 and TRBJ1-5, the complete variable domain reads EAGVVQSPRYKIIEKKQPVAFWCNPISGHNTLYWYLQNLGQGPELLIRYENEEAVDDSQLPKDRFSAERLKGVDSTLKIQPAELGDSAVYLCASSSSRMVSNQPQHFGDGTRLSIL.

This clone was counted once. This same CDR3 is encoded by further DNA sequences in the sample. V usage is TRBV6-5 and J usage is TRBJ2-7; D not resolved. The CDR3 runs 13 residues. Trimming removed 0 bases at V and 0 bases at J, with 3 bases between. The germline gives CDR1 MNHEY, CDR2 SVGAGI. The CDR3 sequence: CASSYSSSYEQYF. DNA for the CDR3: TGTGCCAGCAGTTACTCGTCCTCCTACGAGCAGTACTTC.

The gene calls are TRBV27 and TRBJ2-6, with 7 positions matching TRBD1. The length of the CDR3 is 18 residues. Germline loops: CDR1 MNHEY, CDR2 SMNVEV (reference sequence). J lost 0 bases, V lost 6 bases, and 11 bases had no gene match. This CDR3 is CASSWDSPSLSGANVLTF. The CDR3 region has the DNA TGTGCCAGCAGCTGGGACAGCCCATCACTCTCTGGGGCCAACGTCCTGACTTTC. The full variable domain, with the rest looked up from reference TRBV27 and TRBJ2-6, is EAQVTQNPRYLITVTGKKLTVTCSQNMNHEYMSWYRQDPGLGLRQIYYSMNVEVTDKGDVPEGYKVSRKEKRNFPLILESPSPNQTSLYFCASSWDSPSLSGANVLTFGAGSRLTVL.

This rearrangement joins TRBV28 to TRBJ1-3; D uncertain. Deletions cut 8 bases from V and 0 bases from J, with 8 bases between. The CDR3 has 13 amino acids. Germline-derived CDR1 and CDR2 are MDHEN and SYDVKM. In DNA, the CDR3 is TGTGCCAGCGGGCGGGGCTCTGGAAACACCATATATTTT. Protein product: CASGRGSGNTIYF.

V and J are TRBV28 and TRBJ2-7, with TRBD2 identical over 11 bases. The V segment lost 6 bases and the J segment 2 bases; nucleotides outside the gene matches: 3. CDR3 length: 14 amino acids. From germline, CDR1 is MDHEN and CDR2 SYDVKM. The CDR3, as DNA: TGTGCCAGCAGAGTAGCGGGAGGGACCTACGAGCAGTACTTC. Protein: CASRVAGGTYEQYF. The full variable domain, completed using reference TRBV28 and TRBJ2-7, is DVKVTQSSRYLVKRTGEKVFLECVQDMDHENMFWYRQDPGLGLRLIYFSYDVKMKEKGDIPEGYSVSREKKERFSLILESASTNQTSMYLCASRVAGGTYEQYFGPGTRLTVT.

The count of this clone is one. CDR3 loop: CASSLGGPWGKDNEQFF. The CDR3 bases are TGTGCCAGCAGCTTGGGGGGGCCTTGGGGTAAGGACAATGAGCAGTTCTTC. The chain is built from TRBV9 and TRBJ2-1; D possibly corresponds to TRBD2 (7 bases). Germline CDR1 is SGDLS and CDR2 is YYNGEE. The CDR3 is 17 amino acids. The V end was cut by 4 bases, the J end by 5 bases, with 22 bases between.